This T cell receptor (beta chain) stems from a study of regulatory T cells in long-lasting Graves disease. Study observations and caveats: Persistent disease preferred TRBV28, TRBJ1-2 and TRBJ2-5; new disease, TRBV20-1 and TRBJ2-1. Persistent Graves' patients showed a TCR diversity that was lower than that of newly diagnosed ones.

The CDR3 runs 18 residues. V gave up 4 bases and J gave up 3 bases, with 25 bases separating them. Notes on this clonotype: Antigen: not known.

This sample's time point: newly diagnosed GD, antithyroid drugs for less than 3 months. RNA isolated from PBMCs was used to make the TCR library. To make TCR beta libraries, researchers used iRepertoire HTBI primers and Arm-PCR of CDR3 regions. One entry per CDR3 protein results from TCRdb running MiXCR on the multiplex PCR reads. The table has some 600,000 distinct CDR3 sequences, 15% to 20% seen once. This sample was shared with a second study, whose subject was T cells in Graves' hyperthyroidism and ophthalmopathy.

The sequence came from a man aged 18 to 29 with Graves disease. The sample here was peripheral blood mononuclear cells (PBMCs), taken at new diagnosis, from a patient treated with antithyroid drugs. V is TRBV12-3 or TRBV12-4 and J is TRBJ2-7; D is perhaps TRBD1 (6 bases). The CDR3 here is CASSYLLRGLTGSYEQYF. CDR3 bases: TGTGCCAGCAGTTATCTCTTAAGGGGGTTAACGGGAAGCTACGAGCAGTACTTC.